This TCR beta chain derives from a study of T cells in tumors after PD-1 blockade. The overall study: Excluded were patients with checkpoint blockade, immunosuppressants, or radiotherapy or other anti-cancer therapy within 4 weeks. Mean per blood sample: some 120,000 templates (about 24,000-290,000), around 35,000 unique clonotypes.

Overall study results and limits: Some novel exhausted tumor clones appeared in pre-treatment blood, suggesting peripheral recruitment.

Produced via immunoSEQ multiplex PCR; TCRdb's table is partial and in-frame only. The sample has 15,000 or so clones; roughly 80% are singletons. The germline V and J ends were trimmed by 0 bases and 3 bases, with 11 bases remaining between them. In germline, CDR1 is SGHTA, CDR2 FQGNSA. The CDR3 has 15 amino acids. Template: tumor biopsy or peripheral blood genomic DNA, roughly 550-6,004 ng per sample. Turning to this clone: Its antigen is undetermined.

The chain couples TRBV7-2 to TRBJ1-1, with D tentatively TRBD1 (6 bases). The receptor was isolated from a human donor with basal cell carcinoma. This sample comprised PBMCs, obtained after anti-PD-1 treatment. CDR3 protein: CASSLAWGRDTEAFF. CDR3 DNA: TGTGCCAGCAGCTTAGCTTGGGGGCGAGACACTGAAGCTTTCTTT.